The next 27 T cell receptor beta chains were all read from a single sample in a study of shared clonotypes between healthy human individuals (dated by TCRdb to the early 2020s). The library was prepared using the immunoSEQ multiplex PCR assay. Sourced from immuneACCESS, this table was stored by TCRdb with only in-frame sequences that have V and J called. A share of the clones is absent; for the studies checked, an unresolved V gene accounts for under half, and the remainder has no known explanation. The sample table lists 650,000 to 800,000 clones, over 60% of them with a count of one. Around 1.7% of the sample goes to the ten largest clones. Sequenced input: memory CD4+ T cells sorted from blood. The intended sense of this specimen's cell subset or site label: CD45RA-negative fraction. These TCRs come from a woman aged 30 to 39 in good health.

This clone was counted once. The chain is built from TRBV10-2 and TRBJ2-7; D is unclear. CDR1 is WSHSY, CDR2 SAAADI, per germline. Trimming took 7 bases from V and 3 from J, leaving 13 bases between them. CDR3 length: 13 amino acids. In nucleotides, the CDR3 is TGCGCCAGCACTACCAATGACGGCTACGAGCAGTACTTC. Encoded protein: CASTTNDGYEQYF.

The chain joins TRBV7-3 to TRBJ1-1; no firm D call. CDR1 is SGHTA, CDR2 FQGTGA, per germline. This CDR3 is 13 amino acids long. The V gene lost 5 bases and the J gene lost 7 bases, with 14 bases spanning the gap. The CDR3 loop reads CASSPQRTGEAFF. CDR3 in DNA: TGTGCCAGCAGCCCACAAAGGACGGGTGAAGCTTTCTTT.

The chain combines TRBV7-3 with TRBJ2-2; TRBD2 matches at 7 bases. Germline CDR1 SGHTA, CDR2 FQGTGA. J gave up 4 bases and V 0 bases, and 5 bases lay outside the gene matches. This CDR3 has 16 residues. CDR3 DNA sequence: TGTGCCAGCAGCTTAACTTTTAGCGGGCGCACCGGGGAGCTGTTTTTT. Translation gives CASSLTFSGRTGELFF.

In regard to this clone: A single base separates this from a much larger clone, so it may be a read error. Distinct nucleotide sequences in the sample also encode this CDR3. The V and J genes are TRBV9 and TRBJ2-1; 9 bases match TRBD2. The germline CDR1 and CDR2 sequences are SGDLS and YYNGEE. V shed 5 bases, J shed 0 bases, and the junction held 3 bases outside the gene matches. The CDR3 is 15 residues long. The CDR3 coding sequence is TGTGCCAGCAGTTTTAGCGGGAGCTCCTACAATGAGCAGTTCTTC. This encodes CASSFSGSSYNEQFF.

The V gene is TRBV30, the J gene TRBJ2-7, with TRBD1 matching 9 bases. The CDR3 extends over 14 amino acids. The J segment lost 8 bases and the V segment lost 0 bases, leaving 8 bases of the junction unmatched. CDR1 and CDR2 from the germline V gene are GTSNPN and SVGIG (reference sequence). CDR3: CAWSVGTGLDKQYF. The CDR3 DNA reads as TGTGCCTGGAGTGTAGGGACAGGGTTAGATAAGCAGTACTTC. Drawing the rest from reference TRBV30 and TRBJ2-7, the complete variable domain is SQTIHQWPATLVQPVGSPLSLECTVEGTSNPNLYWYRQAAGRGLQLLFYSVGIGQISSEVPQNLSASRPQDRQFILSSKKLLLSDSGFYLCAWSVGTGLDKQYFGPGTRLTVT.

The J gene is TRBJ2-1, the V gene TRBV7-2; D gene ambiguous. This CDR3 is 12 amino acids long. V was clipped by 3 bases and J by 7 bases, with 7 bases between them. Germline assignment: CDR1 SGHTA and CDR2 FQGNSA. CDR3 sequence: CASSFNRNEQFF. The CDR3, as DNA: TGTGCCAGCAGCTTCAACCGGAATGAGCAGTTCTTC.

Worth noting for this clone: The identical CDR3 is also encoded by other nucleotide sequences in the sample. The genes are TRBV5-5 and TRBJ1-2; D is unclear. Germline CDR1 SGHKS, CDR2 YYEKEE (reference sequence). This CDR3 contains 12 residues. Trimming cost V 2 bases and J 8 bases, with 10 bases left between them. The CDR3 loop is CASSFREGGYTF. CDR3 bases: TGTGCCAGCAGCTTTCGGGAGGGAGGCTACACCTTC.

This clone was seen a single time. This chain links TRBV5-4 with TRBJ2-1; TRBD2 agrees at 8 bases. CDR1 and CDR2 (germline): SGHNT, YYREEE (reference sequence). This CDR3 has 16 residues. V was pared by 0 bases and J by 5 bases, with 7 bases of the junction left unmatched. The DNA for the CDR3 is TGTGCCAGCAGCTTGGCCGTGACTAGCGTAAACAATGAGCAGTTCTTC. This codes for CASSLAVTSVNNEQFF.

This chain uses TRBV9 with TRBJ1-1; the D gene is possibly TRBD1 (5 bases). CDR3 size: 13 residues. V was clipped by 7 bases and J by 2 bases, with 12 bases between them. Germline CDR1 SGDLS, CDR2 YYNGEE. DNA for the CDR3: TGTGCCAGCGGGAGACAGTTAAACACTGAAGCTTTCTTT. Amino acids: CASGRQLNTEAFF.

V usage is TRBV5-1 and J usage is TRBJ1-4, with 9 bases matching TRBD1. This CDR3 has 16 residues. The J segment lost 6 bases and the V segment lost 2 bases, leaving 8 bases of the junction unmatched. Germline values: CDR1 SGHRS, CDR2 YFSETQ. The CDR3 DNA follows: TGCGCCAGCAGCTTATCACAGGGGGCCCCCCATGAAAAACTGTTTTTT. Its translation: CASSLSQGAPHEKLFF.

The V call is TRBV25-1, the J call TRBJ1-1; 8 nucleotides match TRBD1. V dropped 3 bases and J dropped 1; count of bases not matched to a gene: 4. The CDR3 extends over 15 amino acids. CDR1 is MGHDK and CDR2 is SYGVNS in the germline V gene. As DNA, the CDR3 is TGTGCCAGCAGTGAGCAGGGGGCCCCGAACACTGAAGCTTTCTTT. This gives the protein CASSEQGAPNTEAFF.

V usage is TRBV28 and J usage is TRBJ2-2, with TRBD2 identical over 7 bases. The CDR3 extends over 15 amino acids. Trimming took 7 bases from V and 4 from J; bases not matched to a gene: 9. Germline V CDR1 and CDR2: MDHEN, SYDVKM. The CDR3 coding sequence is TGTGCCAGCAACGTTGGGCTAGCGGCCACCGGGGAGCTGTTTTTT. Residues: CASNVGLAATGELFF.

This chain connects TRBV7-9 to TRBJ1-1, with 7 bases aligning to TRBD1. The germline V gene has CDR1 SEHNR and CDR2 FQNEAQ (reference sequence). This CDR3 spans 18 amino acids. V dropped 5 bases and J dropped 2; count of bases not matched to a gene: 17. CDR3 amino acids: CASSPMFRLTGVNTEAFF. CDR3 nucleotides: TGTGCCAGCAGCCCTATGTTCCGACTTACAGGGGTAAACACTGAAGCTTTCTTT.

The genes are TRBV10-3 and TRBJ2-2; D may match TRBD1 or TRBD2 (5 bases each). The germline gives CDR1 ENHRY, CDR2 SYGVKD. With 2 bases removed from V and 0 bases from J, the gap between germline ends came to 16 bases. There are 18 residues in the CDR3. The CDR3 region is CAISEPPFQGPNTGELFF. CDR3 coding DNA: TGTGCCATCAGTGAGCCTCCATTCCAGGGACCGAACACCGGGGAGCTGTTTTTT.

The J gene is TRBJ2-7, the V gene TRBV11-2; the D call may be TRBD1 or TRBD2 (6 bases each). This CDR3 contains 16 residues. Germline V gene data show CDR1 as SGHAT and CDR2 as FQNNGV. V shed 5 bases and J shed 4 bases, with 21 bases lying between them. DNA of the CDR3: TGTGCCAGCAGCCTCCGGGGGCTTGGGGGAAAATACGAGCAGTACTTC. This sequence encodes CASSLRGLGGKYEQYF.

This clone was counted between two and nine times. V usage is TRBV2 and J usage is TRBJ1-1; D is ambiguous. CDR3 size: 12 residues. Trimming removed 6 bases at V and 1 base at J, with 6 bases between. Germline-derived CDR1 and CDR2 are SNHLY and FYNNEI. Written as DNA, the CDR3 is TGTGCCAGCAGCTTCTGGAACACTGAAGCTTTCTTT. Its protein is CASSFWNTEAFF.

The genes are TRBV28 and TRBJ2-1, with no clear D. Germline CDR1 is MDHEN and CDR2 is SYDVKM. The CDR3 runs 16 residues. The V end lost 5 bases, the J end lost 0 bases, and 14 bases lay between the germline ends. The CDR3 DNA is TGTGCCAGCAGTACCTCGGACGAGAGCTCCTACAATGAGCAGTTCTTC. Translating it yields CASSTSDESSYNEQFF.

CDR3 coding DNA: TGCGCCAGCAGCCCGGAGAGCGGGCAGGGGGCCCAGTACTTC. It translates to CASSPESGQGAQYF. V is TRBV5-1 and J is TRBJ2-5, with D tentatively TRBD1 (7 bases). Trimming took 4 bases from V and 9 from J, leaving 19 bases between them. Germline CDR1 and CDR2: SGHRS and YFSETQ. The CDR3 totals 14 residues.

This chain joins TRBV15 and TRBJ2-2; the match to TRBD1 covers 9 bases. CDR1 is LNHNV, CDR2 YYDKDF, per germline (reference sequence). This CDR3 contains 16 residues. J lost 4 bases, V lost 3 bases, and 6 bases had no gene match. The CDR3 spells CATSRGGQGVTGELFF. CDR3 in DNA: TGTGCCACCAGCAGGGGGGGACAGGGTGTCACCGGGGAGCTGTTTTTT.

A note on this clone: Compared with germline, one end of the junction differs, possibly owing to a read error. This rearrangement joins TRBV7-9 to TRBJ2-3; D remains ambiguous. Germline lookup yields CDR1 SEHNR and CDR2 FQNEAQ (reference sequence). This CDR3 region has 11 residues. The CDR3 loop reads CASSLPEPRNF. CDR3 bases: TGTGCCAGCAGCTTACCCGAGCCTAGGAATTTT.

About this clone itself: Other DNA variants within this sample encode the same CDR3. This chain uses TRBV5-1 with TRBJ2-3, with D unresolved. The germline V gene has CDR1 SGHRS and CDR2 YFSETQ. The germline V and J ends were trimmed by 5 bases and 1 base, with 5 bases remaining between them. The CDR3 totals 12 residues. The CDR3 is CASRQGTDTQYF. The CDR3 DNA sequence: TGCGCCAGCAGACAAGGCACAGATACGCAGTATTTT. Complete variable domain (other parts from reference TRBV5-1 and TRBJ2-3): KAGVTQTPRYLIKTRGQQVTLSCSPISGHRSVSWYQQTPGQGLQFLFEYFSETQRNKGNFPGRFSGRQFSNSRSEMNVSTLELGDSALYLCASRQGTDTQYFGPGTRLTVL.

CDR3 residues: CASSVEGLKNQPQHF. CDR3 nucleotides: TGTGCCAGCAGCGTTGAGGGGCTTAAGAATCAGCCCCAGCATTTT. The chain has TRBV9 and TRBJ1-5; D may be TRBD1 (5 bases). This CDR3 is 15 amino acids long. Trimming took 2 bases from V and 4 from J, leaving 13 bases between them. Germline loops: CDR1 SGDLS, CDR2 YYNGEE.

This clone was counted between two and nine times. The J gene is TRBJ2-3, the V gene TRBV6-6; possibly TRBD1 for D (5 bases). This CDR3 has 15 residues. Germline V CDR1 and CDR2: MNHNY, SVGAGI (reference sequence). Between the trimmed V and J ends, which lost 2 bases and 0 bases, there was a span of 9 bases. CDR3 DNA sequence: TGTGCCAGCAGTTACCAGGGCACTAGCACAGATACGCAGTATTTT. This encodes CASSYQGTSTDTQYF.

V is TRBV28 and J is TRBJ1-3; D possibly corresponds to TRBD1 (5 bases). The CDR3 runs 15 residues. Germline lookup yields CDR1 MDHEN and CDR2 SYDVKM. Trimming took off 5 bases at V and 0 bases at J, with 11 bases between the two ends. CDR3 in amino acids: CASSTAGNSGNTIYF. In DNA form, the CDR3 reads TGTGCCAGCAGTACCGCAGGGAACTCTGGAAACACCATATATTTT.

This clone has a handful of counts. The genes are TRBV2 and TRBJ1-5, with no clear D. V was clipped by 4 bases and J by 7 bases, with 17 bases between them. This CDR3 has 15 amino acids. Germline loops: CDR1 SNHLY, CDR2 FYNNEI. The chain's CDR3 is CASSGPSGSGQPQHF. CDR3 nucleotide sequence: TGTGCCAGCAGTGGGCCCTCGGGTTCGGGACAGCCCCAGCATTTT.

The chain couples TRBV25-1 to TRBJ2-1, with TRBD2 identical over 7 bases. Germline trimming cut 8 bases from V and 6 bases from J; bases unmatched to any gene: 7. CDR1 and CDR2 (germline): MGHDK, SYGVNS. The CDR3 has 13 residues. The CDR3 loop is CASLAIAGNEQFF. CDR3 coding DNA: TGTGCCAGCCTAGCAATAGCGGGCAATGAGCAGTTCTTC.

The chain employs TRBV7-9 and TRBJ2-3, with D hard to call. Germline assignment: CDR1 SEHNR and CDR2 FQNEAQ (reference sequence). The CDR3 has 19 amino acids. Trimming cost V 3 bases and J 6 bases, with 28 bases left between them. The CDR3 sequence: CASSFPSDQPRKGHDTQYF. CDR3 bases: TGTGCCAGCAGCTTCCCCTCCGATCAGCCTCGAAAGGGCCACGATACGCAGTATTTT.